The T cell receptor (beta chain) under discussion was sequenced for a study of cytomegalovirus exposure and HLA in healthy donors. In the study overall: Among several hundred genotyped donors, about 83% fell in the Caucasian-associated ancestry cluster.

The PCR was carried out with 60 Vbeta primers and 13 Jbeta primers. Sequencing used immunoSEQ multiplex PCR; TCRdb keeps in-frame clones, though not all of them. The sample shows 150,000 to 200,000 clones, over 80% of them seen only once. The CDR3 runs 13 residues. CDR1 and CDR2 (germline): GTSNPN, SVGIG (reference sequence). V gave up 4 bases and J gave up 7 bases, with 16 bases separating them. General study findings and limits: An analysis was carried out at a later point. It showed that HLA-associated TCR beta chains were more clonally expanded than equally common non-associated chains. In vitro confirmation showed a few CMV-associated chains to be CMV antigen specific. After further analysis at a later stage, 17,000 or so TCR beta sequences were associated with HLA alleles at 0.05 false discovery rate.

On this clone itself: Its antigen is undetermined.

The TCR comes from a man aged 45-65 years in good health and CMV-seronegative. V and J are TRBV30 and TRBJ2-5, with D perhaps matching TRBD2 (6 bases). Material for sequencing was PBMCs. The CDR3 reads CAWMGSEGGTQYF. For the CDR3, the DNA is TGTGCCTGGATGGGGTCGGAGGGAGGGACCCAGTACTTC.